A single sample gave rise to the 29 T cell receptor beta chains below, sequenced in a study of blood T cell repertoires in COVID-19. Repertoires were generated with immunoSEQ multiplex PCR, while TCRdb's copy carries only in-frame clones and drops some. Of fewer than 120,000 clones listed, under 75% are singletons. Sequenced sample: peripheral blood. Receptors were obtained from a woman aged 60 to 75 with acute or convalescent COVID-19.

The V call is TRBV9, the J call TRBJ1-1, with a possible D match to TRBD1 (5 bases). Germline V gives CDR1 SGDLS, CDR2 YYNGEE. The ends were cut back, 2 bases at V and 3 bases at J, with 8 bases in the middle. The CDR3 covers 13 residues. The CDR3 DNA follows: TGTGCCAGCAGCGTTGGGGGGTACACTGAAGCTTTCTTT. Its translation: CASSVGGYTEAFF.

The chain joins TRBV9 to TRBJ2-7; 7 bases line up with TRBD1. CDR1 is SGDLS and CDR2 is YYNGEE in the germline V gene. The CDR3 runs to 15 residues. With 4 bases clipped from V and 6 bases from J, the junction kept 13 bases outside the gene matches. The CDR3 loop reads CASSPFRDSRGEQYF. The CDR3 DNA follows: TGTGCCAGCAGCCCCTTCAGGGACAGTCGGGGCGAGCAGTACTTC.

The rearrangement links TRBV28 to TRBJ2-6; 7 bases line up with TRBD2. In germline, CDR1 is MDHEN, CDR2 SYDVKM. Losses at the gene ends were 5 bases for V and 4 bases for J; bases not matched to a gene: 17. The CDR3 covers 19 residues. The CDR3 DNA reads as TGTGCCAGCAGTCCCTTTGAGTCGGGGGGAGTGGGAGGGGCCAACGTCCTGACTTTC. It specifies CASSPFESGGVGGANVLTF.

The chain uses TRBV9 and TRBJ1-2; 8 nucleotides agree with TRBD1. CDR1 is SGDLS and CDR2 is YYNGEE in the germline V gene. The CDR3 loop spans 16 amino acids. J was trimmed by 3 bases and V by 4 bases; bases with no gene match: 11. CDR3 in DNA: TGTGCCAGCAGCCTGACTCCGGGACAGGTTCACTATGGCTACACCTTC. This encodes CASSLTPGQVHYGYTF. The full variable domain, rest sourced from reference TRBV9 and TRBJ1-2, is DSGVTQTPKHLITATGQRVTLRCSPRSGDLSVYWYQQSLDQGLQFLIQYYNGEERAKGNILERFSAQQFPDLHSELNLSSLELGDSALYFCASSLTPGQVHYGYTFGSGTRLTVV.

In this sample, this clone turned up once. This chain joins TRBV30 and TRBJ1-2; D uncertain. The V end lost 2 bases, the J end lost 8 bases, and 12 bases lay between the germline ends. The CDR3 sequence is 12 residues long. Germline assignment: CDR1 GTSNPN and CDR2 SVGIG (reference sequence). This CDR3 is CAWSRTGSGYTF. The CDR3 DNA follows: TGTGCCTGGAGTCGGACGGGAAGCGGCTACACCTTC.

The chain couples TRBV19 to TRBJ2-3; possible D gene TRBD1, 6 bases. CDR3 size: 16 residues. Germline lookup yields CDR1 LNHDA and CDR2 SQIVND (reference sequence). The V gene lost 6 bases and the J gene lost 2 bases, with 18 bases spanning the gap. The CDR3 loop reads CASRIRLTGLTDTQYF. CDR3 nucleotide sequence: TGTGCCAGTAGGATTCGGCTTACAGGGCTCACAGATACGCAGTATTTT. Based on the CDR3 plus reference TRBV19 and TRBJ2-3, the full variable domain is DGGITQSPKYLFRKEGQNVTLSCEQNLNHDAMYWYRQDPGQGLRLIYYSQIVNDFQKGDIAEGYSVSREKKESFPLTVTSAQKNPTAFYLCASRIRLTGLTDTQYFGPGTRLTVL.

This chain uses TRBV3-1 (or the pseudogene TRBV3-2) with TRBJ2-1; 9 bases align to TRBD2. From germline, CDR1 is LGHDT and CDR2 YNNKEL (reference sequence). Germline trimming cut 2 bases from V and 6 bases from J; bases unmatched to any gene: 5. The CDR3 length is 15 residues. The CDR3 is CASSQKGLAVNEQFF. The CDR3 bases are TGTGCCAGCAGCCAAAAGGGACTAGCCGTCAATGAGCAGTTCTTC.

This sequence joins TRBV28 and TRBJ2-3; 11 positions match TRBD2. Germline values: CDR1 MDHEN, CDR2 SYDVKM. The V gene end was trimmed by 3 bases and the J gene end by 10 bases; junction bases not matched to a gene: 12. The CDR3 totals 16 residues. This CDR3 is CASSFTSGGLARAQYF. In DNA, the CDR3 is TGTGCCAGCAGTTTTACTAGCGGGGGACTCGCACGGGCGCAGTATTTT.

The chain uses TRBV6-6 and TRBJ1-4; 9 bases are shared with TRBD1. Per the germline V gene, CDR1 is MNHNY and CDR2 is SVGAGI (reference sequence). V lost 5 bases, J lost 4 bases, and 11 bases stayed unmatched. The CDR3 contains 17 residues. The CDR3 spells CASSQRFPTGGNEKLFF. In DNA form, the CDR3 reads TGTGCCAGCAGTCAGCGCTTTCCGACAGGGGGTAATGAAAAACTGTTTTTT.

The rearrangement uses TRBV12-3 or TRBV12-4 and TRBJ2-5; D unclear. The CDR3 totals 13 residues. Trimming took off 8 bases at V and 1 base at J, with 11 bases between the two ends. The CDR3 is CASARVFQETQYF. CDR3 DNA sequence: TGTGCCAGCGCTCGGGTCTTCCAAGAGACCCAGTACTTC.

A few counts support this clone. This rearrangement joins TRBV29-1 to TRBJ2-2; the D gene is possibly TRBD1 (6 bases). This CDR3 spans 15 amino acids. Deletions cut 2 bases from V and 5 bases from J, with 15 bases between. Germline V lookup: CDR1 SQVTM, CDR2 ANQGSEA. The CDR3 loop is CSVERKGVRTGELFF. The CDR3 DNA reads as TGCAGCGTTGAAAGGAAGGGGGTGAGGACCGGGGAGCTGTTTTTT.

The V gene is TRBV7-2, the J gene TRBJ1-1, with 7 bases that match TRBD1. Germline CDR1 reads SGHTA; CDR2 reads FQGNSA. The V and J ends lost 8 bases and 0 bases, in that order; junction bases with no gene match: 3. The CDR3 has 13 amino acids. The CDR3 DNA reads TGTGCCAGCGCTGGACAGGTGAACACTGAAGCTTTCTTT. This gives the protein CASAGQVNTEAFF.

J is TRBJ1-3 and V is TRBV5-4; no clear D. Germline loops: CDR1 SGHNT, CDR2 YYREEE (reference sequence). The CDR3 has 15 amino acids. Trimming removed 0 bases from V and 2 bases from J, with 9 bases in between. The CDR3 here is CASSLDLVAGNTIYF. The DNA of the CDR3 is TGTGCCAGCAGCTTGGATTTGGTAGCTGGAAACACCATATATTTT.

This sequence joins TRBV6-5 and TRBJ1-5; D gene ambiguous. CDR3 length: 13 residues. V gave up 4 bases and J gave up 0 bases, with 4 bases separating them. Germline V gene data show CDR1 as MNHEY and CDR2 as SVGAGI. CDR3 DNA sequence: TGTGCCAGCAGTTTGAGTAGCAATCAGCCCCAGCATTTT. Protein: CASSLSSNQPQHF.

V is TRBV18 and J is TRBJ1-2, with a possible D match to TRBD1 (6 bases). Trimming removed 4 bases from V and 5 bases from J, with 14 bases in between. In germline, CDR1 is KGHSH, CDR2 LQKENI. The length of the CDR3 is 14 residues. CDR3 nucleotides: TGTGCCAGCTCACTATCGACAGGCCGTTATGGCTACACCTTC. Amino acids: CASSLSTGRYGYTF.

The chain recombines TRBV11-2 with TRBJ2-6, with 10 bases matching TRBD1. The CDR3 runs 18 residues. Germline CDR1 SGHAT, CDR2 FQNNGV. After removal of 2 bases from V and 0 bases from J, the junction contained 4 bases not matched to a gene. As DNA, the CDR3 is TGTGCCAGCAGCTTATGGACAGGGGGGCACTCTGGGGCCAACGTCCTGACTTTC. Translation gives CASSLWTGGHSGANVLTF.

The chain uses TRBV7-2 and TRBJ2-5, with 8 nucleotides matching TRBD2. The germline V gene encodes CDR1 SGHTA and CDR2 FQGNSA. The CDR3 sequence is 17 residues long. Trimming took 5 bases from V and 2 from J; bases not matched to a gene: 13. This CDR3 reads CASSRRAGAPFQETQYF. The CDR3 nucleotides read TGTGCCAGCAGCCGGAGAGCGGGGGCCCCCTTTCAAGAGACCCAGTACTTC.

The chain is built from TRBV9 and TRBJ2-3; TRBD2 aligns across 10 bases. Germline CDR1 reads SGDLS; CDR2 reads YYNGEE. V dropped 0 bases and J dropped 3; count of bases not matched to a gene: 4. The CDR3 is 16 residues long. The CDR3 DNA follows: TGTGCCAGCAGCGTAGCTAGCGGGGGCTCGACAGATACGCAGTATTTT. Translating it yields CASSVASGGSTDTQYF.

V gene TRBV27 combines with J gene TRBJ1-6; TRBD1 aligns across 9 bases. In germline, CDR1 is MNHEY, CDR2 SMNVEV (reference sequence). Trimming at V came to 5 bases and at J to 7 bases, leaving 9 bases not matched to a gene. There are 16 residues in the CDR3. In nucleotides, the CDR3 is TGTGCCAGCAGTAGGACCGGGACAGGGAGAAATTCACCCCTCCACTTT. The encoded protein is CASSRTGTGRNSPLHF.

Only a few counts were recorded for this clone. The chain links TRBV6-5 to TRBJ1-6, with unresolved D. Germline V gives CDR1 MNHEY, CDR2 SVGAGI. Trimming stripped 8 bases from V and 4 bases from J, with 15 bases between. The CDR3 has 15 residues. In nucleotides, the CDR3 is TGTGCCAGCCGCCGGCCCAACAGTTATAATTCACCCCTCCACTTT. This translates into CASRRPNSYNSPLHF.

The chain has TRBV7-9 and TRBJ2-6; weak D call: TRBD2 (5 bases). Trimming took 2 bases from V and 0 from J, leaving 14 bases between them. Germline assignment: CDR1 SEHNR and CDR2 FQNEAQ (reference sequence). The CDR3 covers 18 residues. As DNA, the CDR3 is TGTGCCAGCAGCTTATTCGGAGGTGTGGGCTCTGGGGCCAACGTCCTGACTTTC. Protein sequence: CASSLFGGVGSGANVLTF.

The V gene is TRBV7-2, the J gene TRBJ2-7; 11 bases line up with TRBD1. There are 15 residues in the CDR3. Germline CDR1 and CDR2: SGHTA and FQGNSA. Unmatched junction bases numbered 4, after V lost 2 bases and J lost 4 bases. CDR3 DNA sequence: TGTGCCAGCAGCTTAATAGGGACAGGGGGGTACGAGCAGTACTTC. Its protein product is CASSLIGTGGYEQYF.

This clone was seen a single time. This sequence joins TRBV5-1 and TRBJ1-4; no clear D gene. The V gene's germline CDR1 is SGHRS and CDR2 YFSETQ. The CDR3 is 17 residues long. V was cut by 0 bases and J by 0 bases, with 12 bases left in between. The CDR3 sequence is CASSLVSLLPTNEKLFF. The DNA of the CDR3 is TGCGCCAGCAGCTTGGTCTCACTTCTCCCAACTAATGAAAAACTGTTTTTT.

The rearrangement links TRBV29-1 to TRBJ2-1; the D gene is possibly TRBD1 (5 bases). CDR1 and CDR2 (germline): SQVTM, ANQGSEA. The CDR3 has 12 residues. The germline V and J ends were trimmed by 4 bases and 5 bases, with 9 bases remaining between them. The CDR3: CSVAQGNNEQFF. The CDR3 DNA sequence: TGCAGCGTTGCTCAGGGAAACAATGAGCAGTTCTTC.

There are a few counts of this clone. The genes are TRBV20-1 and TRBJ2-1, with 7 bases matching TRBD1. The CDR3 contains 16 residues. The V segment lost 3 bases and the J segment 5 bases; nucleotides outside the gene matches: 13. CDR1 DFQATT and CDR2 SNEGSKA come from the germline V gene (reference sequence). In DNA form, the CDR3 reads TGCAGTGCTAGTTCTCTACGGGACAGCTTAAACAATGAGCAGTTCTTC. Translating it yields CSASSLRDSLNNEQFF.

This chain uses TRBV5-8 with TRBJ1-5; TRBD1 is a possible D gene (5 bases). Trimming removed 0 bases from V and 4 bases from J, with 11 bases in between. The CDR3 has 15 amino acids. The germline CDR1 and CDR2 sequences are SGHTS and YDEGEE. The CDR3 nucleotides read TGTGCCAGCAGCTTGGGGGGCATAGCAAATCAGCCCCAGCATTTT. Its translation: CASSLGGIANQPQHF. Full variable domain (rest looked up from reference TRBV5-8 and TRBJ1-5): EAGVTQSPTHLIKTRGQQATLRCSPISGHTSVYWYQQALGLGLQFLLWYDEGEERNRGNFPPRFSGRQFPNYSSELNVNALELEDSALYLCASSLGGIANQPQHFGDGTRLSIL.

This clone was seen once. V usage is TRBV7-2 and J usage is TRBJ2-7; D possibly corresponds to TRBD1 (5 bases). The germline gives CDR1 SGHTA, CDR2 FQGNSA. The ends were cut back, 2 bases at V and 5 bases at J, with 10 bases in the middle. The CDR3 is 13 amino acids. In DNA, the CDR3 is TGTGCCAGCAGCTTATACAGGACGGACGAGCAGTACTTC. Translating gives CASSLYRTDEQYF.

The chain is built from TRBV2 and TRBJ2-7, with D possibly matching TRBD1 (7 bases). This CDR3 is 14 amino acids long. Trimming removed 6 bases from V and 6 bases from J, with 18 bases in between. The germline gives CDR1 SNHLY, CDR2 FYNNEI. CDR3 bases: TGTGCCAGCAGCTGGGACGGAGGGGGCCGCGAGCAGTACTTC. It codes for CASSWDGGGREQYF.

V gene TRBV6-2 or TRBV6-3 combines with J gene TRBJ2-3; 12 nucleotides align to TRBD1. CDR1 is MNHEY and CDR2 is SVGEGT in the germline V gene. The CDR3 sequence is 17 residues long. Trimming removed 6 bases from V and 6 bases from J; junction bases left unmatched: 13. DNA for the CDR3: TGTGCCAGCAGCCACTTTTCCGGGACAGGGGGCGTGGATACGCAGTATTTT. It codes for CASSHFSGTGGVDTQYF.